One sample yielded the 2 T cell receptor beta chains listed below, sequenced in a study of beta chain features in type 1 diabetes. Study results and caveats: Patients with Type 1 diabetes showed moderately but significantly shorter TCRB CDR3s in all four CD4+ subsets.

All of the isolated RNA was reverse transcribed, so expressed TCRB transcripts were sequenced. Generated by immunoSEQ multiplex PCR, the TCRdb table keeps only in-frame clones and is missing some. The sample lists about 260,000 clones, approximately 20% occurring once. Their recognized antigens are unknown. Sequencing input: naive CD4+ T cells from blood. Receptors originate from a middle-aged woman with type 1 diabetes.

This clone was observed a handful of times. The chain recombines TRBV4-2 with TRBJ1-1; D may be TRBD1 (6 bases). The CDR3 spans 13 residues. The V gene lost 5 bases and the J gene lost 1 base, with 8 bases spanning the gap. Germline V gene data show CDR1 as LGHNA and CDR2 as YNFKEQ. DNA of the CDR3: TGTGCCAGCAGCTTGGGACAGAACACTGAAGCTTTCTTT. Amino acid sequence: CASSLGQNTEAFF.

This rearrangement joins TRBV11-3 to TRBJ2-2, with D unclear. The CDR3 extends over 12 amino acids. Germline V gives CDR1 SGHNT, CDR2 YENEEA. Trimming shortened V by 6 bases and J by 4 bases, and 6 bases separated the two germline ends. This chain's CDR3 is CASSPVTGELFF. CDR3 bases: TGTGCCAGCAGTCCCGTCACCGGGGAGCTGTTTTTT.